This TCR beta chain appears in the sequencing data of a study of cytomegalovirus exposure and HLA in healthy donors (dated by TCRdb to the late 2010s). For context, the study as a whole: An earlier analysis of around 600 of the donors reported roughly 300 Gb of sequence data and approximately 110 million unique TCR beta sequences from 150 million to 200 million T cells. An early release covering 550 to 700 HLA-typed donors comprised roughly 300 gigabases of sequencing data and roughly 85 million unique TCR sequences. Of the approximately 400 genotyped donors, 65% to 90% fell in the genetic ancestry cluster associated with self-reported Caucasian donors. The study aimed to test whether cataloging public T cell receptors could reveal signatures of past pathogen exposure. The study profiled the T cell repertoires of fewer than 850 subjects by immunosequencing and related them to cytomegalovirus serostatus. A separate validation cohort of roughly 130 different subjects was used in addition to the approximately 700-subject first cohort. High-throughput TCR immunosequencing, statistical association of individual TCRs with disease status, and machine learning were combined to predict cytomegalovirus infection status. In a later analysis, previously published TCR beta repertoires from 670 or so donors were re-analyzed and high-resolution HLA genotyping was added so that TCR occurrence patterns could be studied. The later analysis used no new phenotypic data to find candidate immune exposures, relying instead on TCR beta sequences and their occurrence across donors. To decide whether each TCR beta V gene segment behaved as functional or pseudogenic, an earlier analysis of nearly 600 of the donors relied on high-throughput TCR beta sequencing. Donor age, sex, ethnicity and CMV serostatus were compiled alongside the repertoire data. A later genetic analysis took genome-wide SNP genotypes for 398 of the 666 donors and used that subset as a discovery cohort. All discovery cohort repertoires had been generated using a single sequencing platform. Class I and class II HLA loci were covered by the typing at four-digit resolution. Typing coverage differed by locus: A, B, C, DRB1 and DQB1 were typed in about 620-640 donors, DQA1 in 522, DPA1 in 600 to 610, and DPB1 in just under 490. Because of strong linkage in the cohort, five DR-DQ haplotypes were treated as single units for association and clustering. Among about 400 genotyped donors of the cohort, an average of around 250,000 unique TCR beta nucleotide sequences was sequenced per donor, of which approximately 18% were non-productive. The investigation overall reported the following: Sequencing depth was assumed to be roughly uniform across donors in the presence/absence analyses, though that assumption may not hold. The 87-base-pair reads could not distinguish some IMGT-functional V segments, including TRBV6-2 and TRBV6-3, so those segments were excluded. A further reported finding was that TCR beta sequences accurately predicted the HLA-A and HLA-B alleles for most subjects in the first cohort. Several of the top co-occurrence clusters appeared to be linked to parvovirus B19, influenza, CMV and Epstein-Barr virus, according to a later analysis. For the cohort, immune exposure information was limited to CMV serostatus. In the study, around 150 TCR beta chains were listed as associated with cytomegalovirus. The authors suggested that the approach could potentially be generalized to other disease states and immunological phenotypes. According to a later genetic analysis, donors in an Asian-associated ancestry cluster had fewer N-insertions in productive TCRs than the roughly 700-donor mean. A later genetic analysis associated a missense DCLRE1C variant with V-gene and J-gene trimming of TCR beta chains, and an independent cohort replicated the association. Linkage disequilibrium might explain the correlated functional status among segregating V segments, but an unknown experimental factor could not be ruled out. Only TCR beta chains were sequenced in this cohort, and the absence of alpha or paired-chain data limited detectable features. In a later analysis, the rate of TCR association differed among HLA loci, with DRB1 alleles having the most associated TCRs and HLA-C alleles having the fewest. The classifier was reported to diagnose cytomegalovirus status with high specificity and sensitivity in both the original cohort and the validation cohort. At a false discovery rate of 0.05, a later analysis linked fewer than 20,000 TCR beta sequences to specific HLA alleles. In an earlier analysis of approximately 590 of the donors, most TCR beta V segments were observed in productive rearrangements about 90% or about 30% of the time, broadly matching IMGT annotations. Because some donors lacked HLA typing at each locus, the association tests relied only on the typed subset. In a later analysis, HLA-associated TCR beta chains showed more clonal expansion and lower generation probabilities than non-associated chains that were equally common. Because counts were too low, 15 or so rarely observed V segments, including chromosome 9 orphons, were excluded from the earlier analysis of 500 to 700 of the donors. A later analysis found that most CMV-associated TCR beta chains appeared HLA-restricted, with HLA associations seemingly driven largely by CMV exposure. Three of the identified cytomegalovirus-associated TCR beta chains were confirmed in vitro to be specific for cytomegalovirus antigens. A cluster of highly shared sequence variants was judged likely to be a technical artifact of the sequencing pipeline. While some public TCRs were present in many individuals, most TCR sequences turned up only very rarely across donors. Assigning TCR associations to individual alleles was difficult when HLA alleles, especially DR and DQ, strongly co-occurred.

The cohort comprised around 700 healthy bone marrow donors. Cohort members were all nominally healthy when sampled, although unrecorded immune exposures were likely present. The donor tested CMV seronegative, placing the donor among the 350 to 400 seronegative members of the cohort. Each donor provided a peripheral blood sample, and peripheral blood mononuclear cells were used for TCR beta sequencing. Genomic DNA was extracted from the blood cell samples with the Qiagen DNeasy Blood Extraction Kit. With respect to this clone: Its target antigen remains unknown. Qualities for individual bases were not recorded, and no much larger clone is one base off.

The library was made by the immunoSEQ multiplex PCR assay. A mixture of 60 forward primers for TCR Vbeta segments and 13 reverse primers for TCR Jbeta segments was used in the multiplex PCR. Amplification of the CDR3 region of rearranged TCR beta genes was performed with a multiplex PCR assay on genomic DNA. On the Illumina HiSeq System, the amplified TCR beta libraries were sequenced as 87-base-pair reads. The source study handled its data this way. In a later analysis, some 80 million unique TCR beta chains were counted across the roughly 670 repertoires, and roughly 11 million of these chains were shared by at least two donors. A nearest-neighbor algorithm error-corrected the raw reads and collapsed the reads into unique sequences, merging closely related sequences to remove PCR and sequencing errors. V, D and J gene segments were assigned by aligning CDR3 sequences to IMGT reference sequences. For a sequence to be retained, at least a six-nucleotide match to both a V gene segment and a J gene segment was required. Rearrangements were called productive when the CDR3 lacked stop codons and stayed in frame with V and J; all others were non-productive. CDR3 was defined by IMGT convention, running from the second conserved V-encoded cysteine to the conserved J-encoded phenylalanine. Sequences without an unambiguous match to a single V gene segment were excluded from the earlier analysis of 450 to 650 of the donors. An earlier analysis of 500 to 700 of the donors classified V segments as functional when productive rearrangements were above 56.7% and as segregating when the standard deviation between donors was above 5%. A statistical classification framework was built for diagnosing cytomegalovirus status from the catalog of TCR beta chain sequences. A later analysis assigned V and J genes by comparing TCR nucleotide sequences with IMGT/GENE-DB human TR gene sequences. In a later analysis, CDR3 sequences and most-parsimonious VDJ recombination scenarios were assigned using the TCRdist pipeline. In a later analysis, each TCR beta chain was defined by its CDR3 amino acid sequence together with its V-gene family, and reads without a unique V-gene family were excluded. In a later analysis, several hundred highly shared, low-generation-probability nucleotide sequences were removed to address suspected cross-contamination and a sequencing artifact. For each public chain, a later analysis derived a clonal expansion index from normalized ranks of inferred template counts within each repertoire. A later analysis computed generation probabilities with a VDJ recombination model fitted to out-of-frame rearrangements, and checked the results against IGoR. In a later analysis, TCR-TCR, TCR-HLA and TCR-CMV co-occurrence was scored with hypergeometric tests, and a repertoire-size bias correction was applied to TCR pairs. To estimate false discovery rates, a later analysis permuted the HLA or CMV assignments 20 times. A later analysis grouped co-occurring TCRs with DBSCAN, adding TCRdist sequence similarity when clustering within HLA-allele-positive subsets. Repertoires with fewer than 30,000 or more than 120,000 public chains were left out of co-occurrence clustering, as were four to six repertoires with anomalous nucleotide sharing. TCRdb stores this immuneACCESS table with in-frame sequences only. Part of the clones is absent; in the studies checked, under half of the shortfall reflects unresolved V genes, and no reason is known for the rest. Clone size and the V and J calls come from that table; the DNA yielded D and trimming. Within this sample are 200,000 or so clones, with approximately 88% of them counted one time only. The ten largest clones add up to 0.2% to 0.3% of the sample.

CDR1 and CDR2 (SGHRS, YFSETQ) derive from the germline V gene. The V and J ends are trimmed by 4 bases and 8 bases, leaving 15 bases between them. The CDR3, cysteine through phenylalanine, is 13 amino acids long. Only the CDR3 part of the read is kept: 39 bases, read in frame from the first base. The receptor was isolated from a boy aged 5-17 years in good health and CMV-seronegative. Input material: PBMCs. The receptor chain draws on TRBV5-1 and TRBJ1-2, with the D gene uncertain. This receptor carries the CDR3 CASSAVEAGGYTF. The nucleotide sequence reads TGCGCCAGCAGCGCAGTCGAGGCCGGGGGCTACACCTTC.